The present TCR beta chain was sequenced within a study of identical twins. CDR3 size: 15 residues. With 7 bases clipped from V and 3 bases from J, the junction kept 4 bases outside the gene matches. One entry per CDR3 protein, called by TCRdb with MiXCR from the 5' RACE reads. The sample contains about 920,000 distinct CDR3 sequences, more than 9% of which appear only once. This clonotype was counted many times. This same sample was also taken into another study, of yellow fever vaccine responses in identical twins.

This chain joins TRBV12-3 or TRBV12-4 and TRBJ2-1; 12 positions match TRBD2. Sequencing input: PBMCs. This TCR was recovered from a woman younger than 35 in good health. DNA of the CDR3: TGTGCCAGCACCCCTAGCGGGAGGGTCTACAATGAGCAGTTCTTC. Its translation: CASTPSGRVYNEQFF.